Listed here are 7 T cell receptor beta chains from one sample, sequenced in a study of blood T cell repertoires in COVID-19. Profiled with immunoSEQ multiplex PCR; TCRdb holds only in-frame clones, not every one. The sample lists hundreds of thousands of clones; approximately 92% were seen once. Specimen: PBMCs or T cells enriched from blood (not recorded which). These receptors were obtained from a man between 18 and 29 years old who had recovered from COVID-19.

The chain joins TRBV10-3 to TRBJ1-2; 8 bases are shared with TRBD1. V lost 2 bases to trimming and J lost 4 bases; unmatched junction nucleotides: 9. The CDR3 runs 16 residues. Germline CDR1 and CDR2: ENHRY and SYGVKD. The CDR3 DNA reads as TGTGCCATCAGTGAGCCCCGACAGGGGATACTCTATGGCTACACCTTC. It codes for CAISEPRQGILYGYTF.

This clone turned up a few times. V is TRBV7-6 and J is TRBJ2-7, with a weak D call TRBD1 (6 bases). Trimming took 0 bases from V and 2 from J, leaving 11 bases between them. Germline V gene sequence: CDR1 SGHVS, CDR2 FNYEAQ. The CDR3 is 15 residues long. This CDR3 is CASSLADRPAYEQYF. CDR3 nucleotide sequence: TGTGCCAGCAGCTTAGCCGACAGGCCTGCCTACGAGCAGTACTTC.

The chain combines TRBV7-9 with TRBJ2-4, with D perhaps matching TRBD2 (6 bases). V lost 1 base, J lost 1 base, and 14 bases lay in between. Germline CDR1 is SEHNR and CDR2 is FQNEAQ (reference sequence). The CDR3 extends over 17 amino acids. The CDR3: CASSLVRGTSAKNIQYF. DNA of the CDR3: TGTGCCAGCAGCTTAGTTCGGGGGACCTCTGCCAAAAACATTCAGTACTTC.

The genes are TRBV4-1 and TRBJ2-3; 8 bases match TRBD1. V trimming: 0 bases; J trimming: 4 bases; junction bases outside the gene matches: 9. The CDR3 totals 17 residues. Germline loops: CDR1 MGHRA, CDR2 YSYEKL. In DNA, the CDR3 is TGCGCCAGCAGCCAAGATGAAGGCAGGGGGCCGTCAGATACGCAGTATTTT. It translates to CASSQDEGRGPSDTQYF.

This clone was observed a few times. V gene TRBV7-6 combines with J gene TRBJ2-7; possible D gene TRBD1, 6 bases. This CDR3 contains 15 residues. Germline CDR1 and CDR2: SGHVS and FNYEAQ. The V end lost 2 bases, the J end lost 5 bases, and 16 bases lay between the germline ends. CDR3 region: CASSLWGQGFDEQYF. The CDR3 nucleotides are TGTGCCAGCAGCTTATGGGGGCAGGGATTCGACGAGCAGTACTTC. Looking up the rest from reference TRBV7-6 and TRBJ2-7 gives the full variable domain: GAGVSQSPRYKVTKRGQDVALRCDPISGHVSLYWYRQALGQGPEFLTYFNYEAQQDKSGLPNDRFSAERPEGSISTLTIQRTEQRDSAMYRCASSLWGQGFDEQYFGPGTRLTVT.

The chain has TRBV4-1 and TRBJ2-7; the D gene is possibly TRBD1 (5 bases). V was clipped by 0 bases and J by 2 bases, with 14 bases between them. This CDR3 spans 16 amino acids. CDR1 and CDR2 from the germline V gene are MGHRA and YSYEKL. The CDR3 DNA reads TGCGCCAGCAGCCAAGATCAGGGCGGTCAACCCTACGAGCAGTACTTC. It yields the protein CASSQDQGGQPYEQYF.

J is TRBJ1-2 and V is TRBV28; TRBD1 agrees at 9 bases. The germline V gene has CDR1 MDHEN and CDR2 SYDVKM. The CDR3 consists of 13 residues. V shed 6 bases, J shed 7 bases, and the junction held 6 bases outside the gene matches. The CDR3 spells CASRLQGAGGYTF. CDR3 nucleotide sequence: TGTGCCAGCAGACTACAGGGGGCGGGTGGCTACACCTTC.